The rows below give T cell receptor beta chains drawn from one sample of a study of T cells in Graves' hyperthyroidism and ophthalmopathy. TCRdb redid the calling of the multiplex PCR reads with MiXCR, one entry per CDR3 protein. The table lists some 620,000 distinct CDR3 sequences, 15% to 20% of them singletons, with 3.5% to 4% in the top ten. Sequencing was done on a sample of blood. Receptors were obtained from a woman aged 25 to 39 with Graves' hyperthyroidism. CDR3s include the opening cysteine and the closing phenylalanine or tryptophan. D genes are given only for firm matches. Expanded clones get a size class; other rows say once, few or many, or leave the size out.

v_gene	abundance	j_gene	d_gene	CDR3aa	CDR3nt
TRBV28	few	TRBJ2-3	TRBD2	CASSSPTSGAGDTQYF	TGTGCCAGCAGTTCCCCTACTAGCGGAGCGGGAGATACGCAGTATTTT
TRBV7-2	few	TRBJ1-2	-	CASSVYGSGNYGYTF	TGTGCCAGCAGCGTTTATGGTTCGGGGAACTATGGCTACACCTTC
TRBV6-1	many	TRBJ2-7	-	CASSTPAGEQYF	TGTGCCAGCAGTACCCCGGCGGGCGAGCAGTACTTC
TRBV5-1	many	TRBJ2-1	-	CASASLDTYNEQFF	TGCGCCAGCGCCAGTTTGGACACCTACAATGAGCAGTTCTTC
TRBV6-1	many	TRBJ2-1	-	CASSRDDPLGSYNEQFF	TGTGCCAGCAGTCGGGACGACCCACTGGGGTCCTACAATGAGCAGTTCTTC
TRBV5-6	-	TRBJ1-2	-	CATTLGPSVAYGYTF	TGTGCCACCACTCTTGGGCCAAGTGTTGCCTATGGCTACACCTTC
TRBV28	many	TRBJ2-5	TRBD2	CASSLAERRETQYF	TGTGCCAGCAGCCTAGCGGAGAGGAGGGAGACCCAGTACTTC
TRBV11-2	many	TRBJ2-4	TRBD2	CVSSSGTGNIQYF	TGTGTCAGCAGCAGCGGGACGGGGAACATTCAGTACTTC
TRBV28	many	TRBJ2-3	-	CASNLPWGSNTDTQYF	TGTGCCAGCAATCTTCCGTGGGGGTCTAACACAGATACGCAGTATTTT
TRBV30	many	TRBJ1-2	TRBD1	CAWSVFSGQGSYGYTF	TGTGCCTGGAGTGTATTCTCTGGACAGGGAAGCTATGGCTACACCTTC
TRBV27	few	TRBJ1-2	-	CASSPIAVNYGYTF	TGTGCCAGCAGCCCAATTGCGGTAAACTATGGCTACACCTTC
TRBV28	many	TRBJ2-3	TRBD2	CASSPRLAGLLHNTQYF	TGTGCCAGCAGCCCAAGGCTAGCGGGGCTTTTACACAATACGCAGTATTTT
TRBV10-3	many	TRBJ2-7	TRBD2	CAISEPSGRDEQYF	TGTGCCATCAGTGAACCTAGCGGGAGAGACGAGCAGTACTTC
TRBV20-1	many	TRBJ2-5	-	CSARVAGPQETQYF	TGCAGTGCGAGAGTGGCCGGGCCCCAAGAGACCCAGTACTTC
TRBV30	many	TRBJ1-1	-	CAWSAPYRNTEAFF	TGTGCCTGGAGTGCCCCGTACAGGAACACTGAAGCTTTCTTT
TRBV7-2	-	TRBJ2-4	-	CASSSGSTKSIQYF	TGTGCCAGCAGCTCAGGGTCCACCAAAAGCATTCAGTACTTC
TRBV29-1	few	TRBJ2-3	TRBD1	CSVRGQGGTDTQYF	TGCAGCGTCCGGGGACAGGGGGGCACAGATACGCAGTATTTT
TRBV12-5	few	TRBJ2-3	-	CASGSTQQSTDTQYF	TGTGCTAGTGGTTCGACACAACAGAGCACAGATACGCAGTATTTT
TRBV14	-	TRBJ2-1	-	CASSQDWGGDEQFF	TGTGCCAGCAGCCAAGATTGGGGGGGCGATGAGCAGTTCTTC
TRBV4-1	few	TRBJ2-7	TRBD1	CASSPEDRGFLEQYF	TGCGCCAGCAGCCCTGAGGACAGGGGGTTCTTGGAGCAGTACTTC
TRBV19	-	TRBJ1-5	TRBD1	CAVGQGAQPQHF	TGTGCCGTGGGGCAGGGGGCTCAGCCCCAGCATTTT
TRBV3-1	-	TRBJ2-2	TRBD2	CASSQYRLAVSDTGELFF	TGTGCCAGCAGCCAATATAGACTAGCTGTTTCGGACACCGGGGAGCTGTTTTTT
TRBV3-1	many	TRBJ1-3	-	CASSQPGNTIYF	TGTGCCAGCAGCCAACCTGGAAACACCATATATTTT
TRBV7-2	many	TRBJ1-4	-	CASSLDRDNEKLFF	TGTGCCAGCAGCTTAGACAGGGACAATGAAAAACTGTTTTTT
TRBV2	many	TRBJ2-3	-	CASSVVHGAATQYF	TGTGCCAGCAGTGTAGTGCATGGAGCGGCTACGCAGTATTTT
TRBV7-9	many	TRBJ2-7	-	CASSPPVSSVDEQYF	TGTGCCAGCAGCCCACCGGTTTCTAGCGTCGACGAGCAGTACTTC
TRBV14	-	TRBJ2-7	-	CASSQVSWEQYF	TGTGCCAGCAGCCAAGTATCGTGGGAGCAGTACTTC
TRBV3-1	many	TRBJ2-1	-	CASSHPESSQQFF	TGTGCCAGCAGCCACCCGGAGAGCAGTCAGCAGTTCTTC
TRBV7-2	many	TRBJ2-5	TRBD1	CASSRQQGSRETQYF	TGTGCCAGCAGCCGCCAACAGGGGTCGAGGGAGACCCAGTACTTC
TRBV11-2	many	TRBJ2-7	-	CASSLDRHEQYF	TGTGCCAGCAGCTTAGACCGCCACGAGCAGTACTTC
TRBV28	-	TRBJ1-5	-	CASRPGGASSNQPQHF	TGTGCCAGCAGACCCGGGGGGGCTTCTAGCAATCAGCCCCAGCATTTT